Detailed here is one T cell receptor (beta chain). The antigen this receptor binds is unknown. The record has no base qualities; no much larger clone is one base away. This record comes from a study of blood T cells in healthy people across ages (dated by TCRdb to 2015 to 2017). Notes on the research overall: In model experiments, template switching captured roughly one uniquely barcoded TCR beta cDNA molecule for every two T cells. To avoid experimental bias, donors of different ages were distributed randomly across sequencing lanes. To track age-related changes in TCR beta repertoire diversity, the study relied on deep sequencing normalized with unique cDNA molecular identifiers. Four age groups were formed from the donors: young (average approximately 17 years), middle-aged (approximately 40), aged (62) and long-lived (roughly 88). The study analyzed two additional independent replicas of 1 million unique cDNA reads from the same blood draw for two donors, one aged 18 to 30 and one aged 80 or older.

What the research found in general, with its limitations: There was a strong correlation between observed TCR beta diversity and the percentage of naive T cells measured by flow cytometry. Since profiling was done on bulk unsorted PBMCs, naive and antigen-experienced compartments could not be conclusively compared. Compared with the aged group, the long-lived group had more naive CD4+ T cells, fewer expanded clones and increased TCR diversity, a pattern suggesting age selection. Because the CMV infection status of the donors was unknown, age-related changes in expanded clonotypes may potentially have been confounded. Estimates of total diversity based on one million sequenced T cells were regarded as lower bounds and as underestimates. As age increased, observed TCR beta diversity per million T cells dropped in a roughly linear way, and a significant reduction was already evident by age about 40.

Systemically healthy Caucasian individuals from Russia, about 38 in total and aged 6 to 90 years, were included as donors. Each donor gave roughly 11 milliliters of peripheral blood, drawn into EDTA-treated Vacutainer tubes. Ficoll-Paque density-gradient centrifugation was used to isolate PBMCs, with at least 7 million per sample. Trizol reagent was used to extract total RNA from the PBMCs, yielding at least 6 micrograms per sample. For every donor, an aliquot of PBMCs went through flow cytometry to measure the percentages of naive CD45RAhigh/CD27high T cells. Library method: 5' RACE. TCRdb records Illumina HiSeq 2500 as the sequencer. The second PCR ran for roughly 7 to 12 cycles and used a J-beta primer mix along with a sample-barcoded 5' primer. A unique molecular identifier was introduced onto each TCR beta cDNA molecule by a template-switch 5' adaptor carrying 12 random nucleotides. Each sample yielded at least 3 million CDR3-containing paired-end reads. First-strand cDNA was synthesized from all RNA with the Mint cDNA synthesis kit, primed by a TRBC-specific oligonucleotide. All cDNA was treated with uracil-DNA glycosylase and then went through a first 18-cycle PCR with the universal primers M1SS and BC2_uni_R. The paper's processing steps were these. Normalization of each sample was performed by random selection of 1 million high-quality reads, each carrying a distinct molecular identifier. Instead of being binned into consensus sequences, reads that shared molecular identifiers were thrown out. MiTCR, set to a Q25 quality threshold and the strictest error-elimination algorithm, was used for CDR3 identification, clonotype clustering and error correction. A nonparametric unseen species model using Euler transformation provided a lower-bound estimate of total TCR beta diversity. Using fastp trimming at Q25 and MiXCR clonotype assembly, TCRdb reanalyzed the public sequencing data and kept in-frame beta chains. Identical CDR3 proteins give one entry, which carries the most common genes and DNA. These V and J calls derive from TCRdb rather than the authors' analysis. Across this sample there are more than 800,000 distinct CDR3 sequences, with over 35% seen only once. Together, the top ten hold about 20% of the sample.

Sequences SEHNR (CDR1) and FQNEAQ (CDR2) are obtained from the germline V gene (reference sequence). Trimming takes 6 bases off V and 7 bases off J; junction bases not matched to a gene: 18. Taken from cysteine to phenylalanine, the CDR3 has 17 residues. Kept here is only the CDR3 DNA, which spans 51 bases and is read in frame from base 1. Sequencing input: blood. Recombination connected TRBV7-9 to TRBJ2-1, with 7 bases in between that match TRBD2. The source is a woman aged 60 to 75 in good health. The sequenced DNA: TGTGCCAGCAGACACGGTAGGGCGGGAATGGGAGGGAATGAGCAGTTCTTC. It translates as CASRHGRAGMGGNEQFF. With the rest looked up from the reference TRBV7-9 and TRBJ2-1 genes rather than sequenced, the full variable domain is DTGVSQNPRHKITKRGQNVTFRCDPISEHNRLYWYRQTLGQGPEFLTYFQNEAQLEKSRLLSDRFSAERPKGSFSTLEIQRTEQGDSAMYLCASRHGRAGMGGNEQFFGPGTRLTVL.